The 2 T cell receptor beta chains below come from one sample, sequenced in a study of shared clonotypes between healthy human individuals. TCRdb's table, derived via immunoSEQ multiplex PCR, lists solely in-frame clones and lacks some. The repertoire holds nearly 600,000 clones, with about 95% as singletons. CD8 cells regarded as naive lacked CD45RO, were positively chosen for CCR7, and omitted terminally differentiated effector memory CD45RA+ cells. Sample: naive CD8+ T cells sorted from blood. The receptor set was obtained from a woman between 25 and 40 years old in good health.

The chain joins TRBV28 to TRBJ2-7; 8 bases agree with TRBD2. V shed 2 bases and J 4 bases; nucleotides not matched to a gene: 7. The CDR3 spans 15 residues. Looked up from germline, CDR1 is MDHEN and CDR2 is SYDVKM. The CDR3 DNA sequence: TGTGCCAGCAGTTTAAGTCCAGCGGGAGTGTACGAGCAGTACTTC. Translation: CASSLSPAGVYEQYF.

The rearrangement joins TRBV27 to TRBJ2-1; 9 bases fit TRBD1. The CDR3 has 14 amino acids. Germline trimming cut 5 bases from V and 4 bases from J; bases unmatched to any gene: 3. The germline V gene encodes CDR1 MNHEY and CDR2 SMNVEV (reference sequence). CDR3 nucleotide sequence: TGTGCCAGCAGTGCCGACAGGGGGTACAATGAGCAGTTCTTC. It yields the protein CASSADRGYNEQFF.